This T cell receptor beta chain was profiled in a study of post-analysis software for immune sequencing data. Carried by the TCR beta cDNA libraries were unique molecular identifiers. TCRdb used MiXCR to reprocess the PCR reads, holding one entry per CDR3 protein. There are over 700,000 distinct CDR3 sequences in the sample; approximately 30% occur only once, and roughly 0.53% lies in the top ten. Whole-study results and caveats: Compared with controls, patients showed significantly lower normalized Chao1 diversity.

This clonotype showed up just a few times. The antigen is not known. The source material was blood. This TCR was recovered from a girl aged 10 to 17 with multiple sclerosis.

The CDR3: CASSPYKNTEAFF. The CDR3 DNA sequence: TGCGCCAGCAGCCCCTACAAGAACACTGAAGCTTTCTTT. J is TRBJ1-1 and V is TRBV5-1; no definite D call. The germline V and J ends were trimmed by 4 bases and 1 base, with 8 bases remaining between them. Germline V lookup: CDR1 SGHRS, CDR2 YFSETQ. The CDR3 spans 13 residues.